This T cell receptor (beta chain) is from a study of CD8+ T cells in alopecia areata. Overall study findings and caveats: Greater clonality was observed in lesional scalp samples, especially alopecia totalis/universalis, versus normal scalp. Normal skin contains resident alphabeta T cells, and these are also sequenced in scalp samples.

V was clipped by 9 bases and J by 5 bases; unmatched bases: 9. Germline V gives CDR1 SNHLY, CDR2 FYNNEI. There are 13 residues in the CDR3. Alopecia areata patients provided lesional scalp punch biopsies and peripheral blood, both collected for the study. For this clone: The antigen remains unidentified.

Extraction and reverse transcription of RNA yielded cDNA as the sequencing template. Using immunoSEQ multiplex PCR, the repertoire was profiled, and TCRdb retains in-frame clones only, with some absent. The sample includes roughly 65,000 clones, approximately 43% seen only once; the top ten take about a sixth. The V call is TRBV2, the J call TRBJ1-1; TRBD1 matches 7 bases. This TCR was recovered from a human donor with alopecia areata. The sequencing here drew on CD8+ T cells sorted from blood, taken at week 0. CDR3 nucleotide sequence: TGTGCCAGAATTGACAGGGAGGGGACTGAAGCTTTCTTT. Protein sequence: CARIDREGTEAFF.